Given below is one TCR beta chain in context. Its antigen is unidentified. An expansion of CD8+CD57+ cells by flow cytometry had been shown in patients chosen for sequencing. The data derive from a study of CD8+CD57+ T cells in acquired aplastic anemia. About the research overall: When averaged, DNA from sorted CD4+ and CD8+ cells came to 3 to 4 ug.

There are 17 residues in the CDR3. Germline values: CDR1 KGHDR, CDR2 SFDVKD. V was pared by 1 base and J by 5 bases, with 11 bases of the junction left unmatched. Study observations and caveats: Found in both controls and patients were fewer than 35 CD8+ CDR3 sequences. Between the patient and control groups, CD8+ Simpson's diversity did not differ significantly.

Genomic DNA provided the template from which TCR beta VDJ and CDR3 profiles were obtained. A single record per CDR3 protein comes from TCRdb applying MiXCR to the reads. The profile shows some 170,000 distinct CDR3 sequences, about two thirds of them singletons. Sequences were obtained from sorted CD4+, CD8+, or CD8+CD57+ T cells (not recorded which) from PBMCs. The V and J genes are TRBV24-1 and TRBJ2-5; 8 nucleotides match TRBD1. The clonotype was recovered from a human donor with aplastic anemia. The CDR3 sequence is CATSDFGQGPVMETQYF. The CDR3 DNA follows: TGTGCCACCAGTGATTTTGGACAGGGACCGGTTATGGAGACCCAGTACTTC.